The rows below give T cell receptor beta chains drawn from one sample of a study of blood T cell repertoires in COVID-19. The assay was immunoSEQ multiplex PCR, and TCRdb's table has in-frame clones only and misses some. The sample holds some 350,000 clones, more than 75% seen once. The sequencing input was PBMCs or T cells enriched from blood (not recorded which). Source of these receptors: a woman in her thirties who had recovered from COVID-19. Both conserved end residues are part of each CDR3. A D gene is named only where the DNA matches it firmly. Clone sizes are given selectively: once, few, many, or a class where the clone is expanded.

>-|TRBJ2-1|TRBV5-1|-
CASSLASRNEQFF
TGCGCCAGCAGCTTGGCCTCCAGGAATGAGCAGTTCTTC
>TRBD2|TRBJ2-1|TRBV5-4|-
CASSLGTSGSYNEQFF
TGTGCCAGCAGCTTGGGGACTAGCGGATCCTACAATGAGCAGTTCTTC
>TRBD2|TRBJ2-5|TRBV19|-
CASRRLAGGQETQYF
TGTGCCAGTAGACGACTAGCGGGAGGGCAGGAGACCCAGTACTTC
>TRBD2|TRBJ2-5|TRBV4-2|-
CASSQVAGPQETQYF
TGTGCCAGCAGCCAAGTAGCGGGGCCGCAAGAGACCCAGTACTTC
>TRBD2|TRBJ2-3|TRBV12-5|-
CASEAGGGRLNTQYF
TGTGCTAGTGAGGCTGGGGGGGGAAGGTTAAATACGCAGTATTTT
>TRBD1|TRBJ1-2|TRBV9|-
CASSVDRGFGGYTF
TGTGCCAGCAGCGTAGACAGGGGGTTCGGTGGCTACACCTTC
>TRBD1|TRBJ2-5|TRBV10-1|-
CASSPGFSTGGSWETQYF
TGCGCCAGCAGCCCCGGGTTCTCGACAGGGGGCTCCTGGGAGACCCAGTACTTC
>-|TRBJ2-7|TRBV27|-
CASSSLQGPPREQYF
TGTGCCAGCAGTTCTCTCCAGGGCCCCCCCCGCGAGCAGTACTTC
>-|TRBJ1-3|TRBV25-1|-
CASNQGTIYF
TGTGCCAGCAATCAGGGTACCATATATTTT
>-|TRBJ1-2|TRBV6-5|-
CASSYSGDKHGCTF
TGTGCCAGCAGTTACTCGGGGGACAAGCATGGCTGCACCTTC
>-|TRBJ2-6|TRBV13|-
CASSFGRASSGANVLTF
TGTGCCAGCAGCTTCGGCAGGGCCTCCTCTGGGGCCAACGTCCTGACTTTC
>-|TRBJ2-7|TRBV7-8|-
CASSLGASGAGEQYF
TGTGCCAGCAGCTTAGGTGCCTCTGGGGCGGGGGAGCAGTACTTC
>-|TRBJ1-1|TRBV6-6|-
CASSRTEGRGTEAFF
TGTGCCAGCAGCCGGACGGAGGGTCGCGGCACTGAAGCTTTCTTT
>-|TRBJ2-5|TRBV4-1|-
CASSRAAIQETQYF
TGCGCCAGCAGCCGCGCCGCCATCCAAGAGACCCAGTACTTC
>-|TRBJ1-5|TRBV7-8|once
CASSPSRGNQPQHF
TGTGCCAGCAGCCCGAGTAGGGGTAATCAGCCCCAGCATTTT
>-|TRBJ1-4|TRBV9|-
CASSVAEGEGQEKLFF
TGTGCCAGCAGCGTAGCTGAAGGGGAGGGTCAAGAAAAACTGTTTTTT
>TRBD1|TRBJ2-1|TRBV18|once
CASAYRDRGYNEQFF
TGTGCCAGCGCGTACCGGGACAGGGGATACAATGAGCAGTTCTTC
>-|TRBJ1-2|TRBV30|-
CAFGTYGYTF
TGTGCTTTCGGTACCTATGGCTACACCTTC
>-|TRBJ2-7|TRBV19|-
CASSVIKGDEQYF
TGTGCCAGTAGTGTGATAAAGGGGGACGAGCAGTACTTC
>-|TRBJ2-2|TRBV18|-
CASSPGTLTGELFF
TGTGCCAGCTCACCGGGGACACTAACCGGGGAGCTGTTTTTT
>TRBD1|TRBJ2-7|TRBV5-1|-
CASSWTGGVSYEQYF
TGCGCCAGCAGCTGGACAGGGGGTGTCTCCTACGAGCAGTACTTC
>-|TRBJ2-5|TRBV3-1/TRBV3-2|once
CASQRTEGGTQYF
TGTGCCAGCCAAAGGACGGAAGGAGGGACCCAGTACTTC
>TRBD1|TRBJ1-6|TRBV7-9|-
CASSQGTGTTPLHF
TGTGCCAGCAGCCAAGGGACAGGGACTACACCCCTCCACTTT
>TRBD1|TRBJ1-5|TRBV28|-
CASTRGSNQPQHF
TGTGCCAGCACCAGGGGGAGCAATCAGCCCCAGCATTTT
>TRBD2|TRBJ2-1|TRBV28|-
CASSDQRERTYNEQFF
TGTGCCAGCAGTGACCAGCGGGAGCGAACCTACAATGAGCAGTTCTTC
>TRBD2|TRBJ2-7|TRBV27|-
CASSLRTSGSSYEQYF
TGTGCCAGCAGTTTAAGGACTAGCGGGAGCTCCTACGAGCAGTACTTC
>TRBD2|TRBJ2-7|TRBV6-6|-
CASSYRREGPYEQYF
TGTGCCAGCAGTTACCGGCGGGAGGGCCCCTACGAGCAGTACTTC
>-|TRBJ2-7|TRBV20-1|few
CSASALGGMVQYF
TGCAGTGCTAGTGCTCTTGGCGGGATGGTGCAGTACTTC
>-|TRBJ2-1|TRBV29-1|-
CSADSRDFSYNEQFF
TGCAGCGCTGACTCTCGGGACTTCTCCTACAATGAGCAGTTCTTC
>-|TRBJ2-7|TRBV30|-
CAWSVTRVDDEQYF
TGTGCCTGGAGTGTAACCAGGGTGGATGACGAGCAGTACTTC
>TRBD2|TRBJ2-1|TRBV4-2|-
CASSQGPGLARSQQFF
TGTGCCAGCAGCCAAGGCCCGGGACTAGCGAGGTCTCAGCAGTTCTTC
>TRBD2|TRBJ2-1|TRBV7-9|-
CASSLEDLAGANEQFF
TGTGCCAGCAGCTTAGAGGACCTAGCGGGAGCGAATGAGCAGTTCTTC
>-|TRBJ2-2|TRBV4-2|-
CASSQVQKTGELFF
TGTGCCAGCAGCCAAGTACAGAAGACCGGGGAGCTGTTTTTT
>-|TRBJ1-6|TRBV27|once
CASSLGLGDSPLHF
TGTGCCAGCAGTTTAGGGTTGGGAGATTCACCCCTCCACTTT
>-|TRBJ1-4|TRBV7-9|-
CASSRGSEKLFF
TGTGCCAGCAGCCGGGGATCTGAAAAACTGTTTTTT
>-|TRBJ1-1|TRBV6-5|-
CASNPDRDTEAFF
TGTGCCAGCAATCCCGACCGGGACACTGAAGCTTTCTTT
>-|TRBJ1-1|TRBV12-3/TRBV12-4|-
CASKTVNTEAFF
TGTGCCAGCAAAACAGTGAACACTGAAGCTTTCTTT
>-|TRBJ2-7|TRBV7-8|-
CASSRDGGGEQYF
TGTGCCAGCAGCCGGGACGGCGGAGGCGAGCAGTACTTC
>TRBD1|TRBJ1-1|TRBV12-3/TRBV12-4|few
CASSWTGPWGAFF
TGTGCCAGCAGTTGGACAGGGCCGTGGGGGGCTTTCTTT
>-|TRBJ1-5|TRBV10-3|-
CAISERGYSNQPQHF
TGTGCCATCAGTGAACGGGGTTATAGCAATCAGCCCCAGCATTTT
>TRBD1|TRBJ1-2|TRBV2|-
CASSLQGANYGYTF
TGTGCCAGCAGTCTGCAGGGGGCGAATTATGGCTACACCTTC
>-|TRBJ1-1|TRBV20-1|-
CSARRQGEAFF
TGCAGTGCTAGGCGGCAGGGGGAAGCTTTCTTT
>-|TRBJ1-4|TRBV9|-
CASSEGGGNEKLFF
TGTGCCAGCAGCGAGGGGGGAGGGAATGAAAAACTGTTTTTT
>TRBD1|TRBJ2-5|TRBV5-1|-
CASSFRGRETQYF
TGCGCCAGCAGCTTTAGGGGGCGGGAGACCCAGTACTTC
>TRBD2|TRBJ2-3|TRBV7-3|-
CASSFGSGGESSTDTQYF
TGTGCCAGCAGCTTCGGCAGCGGGGGGGAATCTAGCACAGATACGCAGTATTTT
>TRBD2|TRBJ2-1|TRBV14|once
CASSQDLGLARHYNEQFF
TGTGCCAGCAGCCAAGATTTGGGACTAGCGAGACACTACAATGAGCAGTTCTTC
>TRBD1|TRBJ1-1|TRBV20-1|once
CSAPTGQRAFF
TGCAGTGCCCCGACGGGACAGCGGGCTTTCTTT
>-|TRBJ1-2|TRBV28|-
CASSFSRGLEYGYTF
TGTGCCAGCAGTTTTTCTAGGGGGTTGGAATATGGCTACACCTTC
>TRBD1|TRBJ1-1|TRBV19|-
CASSITGAMNTEAFF
TGTGCCAGTAGTATAACAGGGGCCATGAACACTGAAGCTTTCTTT
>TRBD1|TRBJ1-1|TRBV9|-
CASSLGQGRNTEAFF
TGTGCCAGCAGCCTCGGACAGGGTAGAAACACTGAAGCTTTCTTT
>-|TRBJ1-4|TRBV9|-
CASSAPGDTTNEKLFF
TGTGCCAGCAGCGCCCCAGGGGACACAACTAATGAAAAACTGTTTTTT
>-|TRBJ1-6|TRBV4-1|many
CASSQDPGFYNSPLHF
TGCGCCAGCAGCCAAGACCCAGGGTTTTATAATTCACCCCTCCACTTT
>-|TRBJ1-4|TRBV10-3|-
CAISGNRDVTNEKLFF
TGTGCCATCAGTGGAAACAGGGATGTCACTAATGAAAAACTGTTTTTT
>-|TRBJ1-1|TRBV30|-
CATKPRDSTEAFF
TGTGCCACAAAGCCCAGGGACTCGACTGAAGCTTTCTTT
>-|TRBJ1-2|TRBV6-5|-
CASSRQSANYGYTF
TGTGCCAGCAGCCGACAGTCAGCTAACTATGGCTACACCTTC
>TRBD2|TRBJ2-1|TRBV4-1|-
CASSPRGSGINEQFF
TGCGCCAGCAGCCCCCGGGGTAGCGGGATTAATGAGCAGTTCTTC
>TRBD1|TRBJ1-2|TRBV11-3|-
CASSLGQGEGYTF
TGTGCCAGCAGCTTAGGCCAGGGGGAAGGCTACACCTTC
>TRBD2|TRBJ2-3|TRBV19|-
CASSSRRGGSTPDTQYF
TGTGCCAGTAGTTCCCGCCGTGGCGGGAGTACCCCAGATACGCAGTATTTT